The TCR beta chain under discussion was sequenced for a study of T cell responses to AZD1222 COVID-19 vaccine. Broader study findings: Donors were largely white British and mainly female; clonal diversity was possibly underestimated.

Method: immunoSEQ multiplex PCR; TCRdb's copy keeps in-frame clones and lacks some. The sample records 75,000 to 90,000 clones, approximately 85% being singletons. The CDR3 has 14 residues. V lost 2 bases to trimming and J lost 6 bases, with 13 bases between them. Germline V CDR1 and CDR2: LGHDT, YNNKEL (reference sequence). This clone was seen only a few times. The antigen is not known. The source was peripheral blood, collected 28 days after the second AZD1222 dose. This rearrangement joins TRBV3-1 (or the pseudogene TRBV3-2) to TRBJ1-2; no reliable D call. The sequence was collected from an adult who received the AZD1222 COVID-19 vaccine. The CDR3 sequence: CASSQLLAGNGYTF. Written as DNA, the CDR3 is TGTGCCAGCAGCCAACTCCTGGCGGGGAATGGCTACACCTTC.